These 15 T cell receptor beta chains came from one sample sequenced in a study of blood T cell repertoires in COVID-19. Data came from immunoSEQ multiplex PCR; TCRdb stores just in-frame clones and leaves some out. Altogether 280,000 or so clones are present, about 85% being singletons, with the ten largest covering roughly 2.6%. The specimen sequenced was PBMCs or T cells enriched from blood (not recorded which). These receptors were taken from a woman aged 50 to 60 who had recovered from COVID-19.

CDR3 region: CASSPIEVEKLFF. CDR3 in DNA: TGTGCCAGCAGCCCAATTGAGGTTGAAAAACTGTTTTTT. The chain combines TRBV4-2 with TRBJ1-4; unclear D gene. Germline CDR1 reads LGHNA; CDR2 reads YNFKEQ. V lost 4 bases and J lost 7, with 10 bases in between. The CDR3 extends over 13 amino acids.

The chain joins TRBV25-1 to TRBJ2-3; TRBD2 matches at 7 bases. The germline CDR1 and CDR2 sequences are MGHDK and SYGVNS. The CDR3 covers 13 residues. J lost 12 bases, V lost 2 bases, and 8 bases had no gene match. The DNA for the CDR3 is TGTGCCAGCAGTGAAACCCTAAGCGGGGTCCAGTATTTT. It codes for CASSETLSGVQYF.

The chain employs TRBV24-1 and TRBJ2-2; D may be TRBD2 (6 bases). Trimming removed 1 base from V and 4 bases from J, with 12 bases in between. The CDR3 totals 16 residues. Germline V lookup: CDR1 KGHDR, CDR2 SFDVKD. The CDR3 region has the DNA TGTGCCACCAGTGATTTAGGTCGCGGGGCCACCGGGGAGCTGTTTTTT. This gives the protein CATSDLGRGATGELFF.

This clone showed up just once. The chain is built from TRBV19 and TRBJ1-6, with TRBD1 identical over 8 bases. The CDR3 extends over 17 amino acids. CDR1 is LNHDA, CDR2 SQIVND, per germline (reference sequence). J gave up 8 bases and V 3 bases, and 12 bases lay outside the gene matches. In DNA, the CDR3 is TGTGCCAGTAGTATTAAAGTCAGGGGGCGTATGGATTCACCCCTCCACTTT. Its protein is CASSIKVRGRMDSPLHF. The full variable domain, rest sourced from reference TRBV19 and TRBJ1-6, is DGGITQSPKYLFRKEGQNVTLSCEQNLNHDAMYWYRQDPGQGLRLIYYSQIVNDFQKGDIAEGYSVSREKKESFPLTVTSAQKNPTAFYLCASSIKVRGRMDSPLHFGNGTRLTVT.

J is TRBJ1-1 and V is TRBV5-1; D is unclear. There are 15 residues in the CDR3. Germline V gene data show CDR1 as SGHRS and CDR2 as YFSETQ. The germline V and J ends were trimmed by 1 base and 0 bases, with 10 bases remaining between them. For the CDR3, the DNA is TGCGCCAGCAGCTTGTCTAGCCAACTGAACACTGAAGCTTTCTTT. Amino acid sequence: CASSLSSQLNTEAFF.

The V and J genes are TRBV29-1 and TRBJ2-2, with 9 positions matching TRBD2. The V gene's germline CDR1 is SQVTM and CDR2 ANQGSEA. The CDR3 covers 14 residues. V dropped 0 bases and J dropped 6; count of bases not matched to a gene: 2. The CDR3 region is CSVEDPSGAGELFF. In nucleotides, the CDR3 is TGCAGCGTTGAAGATCCTAGCGGGGCCGGGGAGCTGTTTTTT.

The chain employs TRBV9 and TRBJ2-3; D not certain. The V end lost 0 bases, the J end lost 2 bases, and 10 bases lay between the germline ends. The CDR3 spans 15 residues. Germline assignment: CDR1 SGDLS and CDR2 YYNGEE. CDR3 sequence reads: CASSVGPGSTDTQYF. The CDR3 nucleotides are TGTGCCAGCAGCGTAGGGCCAGGATCCACAGATACGCAGTATTTT.

The V and J genes are TRBV5-8 and TRBJ2-7; no reliable D call. The CDR3 has 15 residues. The germline CDR1 and CDR2 sequences are SGHTS and YDEGEE. V was trimmed by 0 bases and J by 0 bases, leaving 10 bases between them. CDR3 residues: CASSLAQIISYEQYF. Here the CDR3 DNA reads TGTGCCAGCAGCTTGGCTCAGATTATCTCCTACGAGCAGTACTTC.

The V gene is TRBV6-5, the J gene TRBJ1-1; the D gene is possibly TRBD1 (6 bases). The CDR3 has 13 amino acids. The V and J ends lost 7 bases and 1 base respectively, with 10 bases between them. Germline assignment: CDR1 MNHEY and CDR2 SVGAGI. CDR3 nucleotides: TGTGCCAGCACCGAACAGGGGAACACTGAAGCTTTCTTT. Protein: CASTEQGNTEAFF.

The chain employs TRBV3-1 (or the pseudogene TRBV3-2) and TRBJ2-2, with unresolved D. Germline V gene lookup returns CDR1 LGHDT and CDR2 YNNKEL (reference sequence). The CDR3 has 13 residues. Trimming shortened V by 4 bases and J by 3 bases, and 6 bases separated the two germline ends. The CDR3 spells CASSLYDTGELFF. DNA of the CDR3: TGTGCCAGCAGCCTCTACGACACCGGGGAGCTGTTTTTT.

V usage is TRBV3-1 (or the pseudogene TRBV3-2) and J usage is TRBJ1-2; 12 positions agree with TRBD1. The CDR3 runs to 13 residues. Per germline, CDR1 LGHDT and CDR2 YNNKEL (reference sequence). Losses at the gene ends were 8 bases for V and 6 bases for J; bases not matched to a gene: 4. The CDR3 DNA reads as TGTGCCAGCCAGGGACAGGGGGCGGATGGCTACACCTTC. Encoded protein: CASQGQGADGYTF.

The CDR3 nucleotides are TGTGCCAGCAGCTTCTTTACGGATGAGCAGTTCTTC. It specifies CASSFFTDEQFF. The V and J genes are TRBV7-2 and TRBJ2-1; D unresolved. Germline V CDR1 and CDR2: SGHTA, FQGNSA. The length of the CDR3 is 12 residues. V was shortened by 3 bases and J by 8 bases, with 8 bases between the two germline ends.

J is TRBJ1-2 and V is TRBV20-1; D is uncertain. The ends were cut back, 1 base at V and 8 bases at J, with 5 bases in the middle. Germline loops: CDR1 DFQATT, CDR2 SNEGSKA (reference sequence). The CDR3 totals 10 residues. Here the CDR3 DNA reads TGCAGTGCTAGAGGGGAGGGCTACACCTTC. It specifies CSARGEGYTF.

The chain uses TRBV6-1 and TRBJ2-3; perhaps TRBD1 as D (5 bases). Trimming stripped 4 bases from V and 2 bases from J, with 16 bases between. The CDR3 covers 16 residues. Germline CDR1 MNHNS, CDR2 SASEGT. The chain's CDR3 is CASSVTGVVVTDTQYF. CDR3 nucleotide sequence: TGTGCCAGCAGTGTAACAGGCGTGGTCGTCACAGATACGCAGTATTTT.

The chain uses TRBV5-6 and TRBJ2-1; TRBD1 is a possible D gene (5 bases). The CDR3 covers 19 residues. Germline CDR1 and CDR2: SGHDT and YYEEEE. Trimming stripped 5 bases from V and 10 bases from J, with 34 bases between. In DNA, the CDR3 is TGTGCCAGCAGAAAACTCGGTTCTGCGGCAGGGTCAATTTCGCGAGAGCAGTTCTTC. The encoded protein is CASRKLGSAAGSISREQFF.